This entry lists 10 T cell receptor beta chains sequenced from one sample in a study of beta chain features in type 1 diabetes. Expressed TCRB transcripts were sequenced, since all the RNA that had been isolated was reverse transcribed. TCRdb's table, derived via immunoSEQ multiplex PCR, lists solely in-frame clones and lacks some. Of roughly 350,000 clones listed, 9.5% to 11% were seen once; the top ten hold over 0.015%. The sequenced sample consisted of naive CD4+ T cells from blood. The receptors originated from a woman aged 25 to 39 in good health.

CDR3 sequence reads: CASSTAGGSLNTEAFF. CDR3 in DNA: TGTGCCAGCAGCACTGCAGGGGGATCCTTGAACACTGAAGCTTTCTTT. This sequence joins TRBV7-9 and TRBJ1-1, with TRBD1 matching over 7 bases. CDR3 length: 16 amino acids. Germline loops: CDR1 SEHNR, CDR2 FQNEAQ (reference sequence). Germline trimming cut 5 bases from V and 0 bases from J; bases unmatched to any gene: 9. The full variable domain, rest sourced from reference TRBV7-9 and TRBJ1-1, is DTGVSQNPRHKITKRGQNVTFRCDPISEHNRLYWYRQTLGQGPEFLTYFQNEAQLEKSRLLSDRFSAERPKGSFSTLEIQRTEQGDSAMYLCASSTAGGSLNTEAFFGQGTRLTVV.

CDR3 bases: TGTGCCAGCAGGCCTCCGGGACAGGGGGTCGGTGAGCAGTTCTTC. Translation: CASRPPGQGVGEQFF. The chain couples TRBV7-9 to TRBJ2-1; TRBD1 matches 11 bases. The trim removed 6 bases at V and 9 bases at J, leaving 10 bases unmatched. The CDR3 is 15 residues long. In germline, CDR1 is SEHNR, CDR2 FQNEAQ (reference sequence). The full variable domain, its missing parts supplied by reference TRBV7-9 and TRBJ2-1, is DTGVSQNPRHKITKRGQNVTFRCDPISEHNRLYWYRQTLGQGPEFLTYFQNEAQLEKSRLLSDRFSAERPKGSFSTLEIQRTEQGDSAMYLCASRPPGQGVGEQFFGPGTRLTVL.

This clone showed up just a few times. The genes are TRBV30 and TRBJ1-1; D is ambiguous. CDR1 is GTSNPN, CDR2 SVGIG, per germline (reference sequence). The CDR3 has 13 residues. Between the trimmed V and J ends, which lost 8 bases and 2 bases, there was a span of 15 bases. The CDR3 DNA follows: TGTGCCACCTCCAGCGTACCCAACACTGAAGCTTTCTTT. Protein: CATSSVPNTEAFF.

The gene calls are TRBV28 and TRBJ2-5, with D perhaps matching TRBD2 (6 bases). This CDR3 spans 14 amino acids. CDR1 is MDHEN, CDR2 SYDVKM, per germline. V lost 6 bases, J lost 2 bases, and 13 bases lay in between. CDR3 region: CASRRGTRQETQYF. The CDR3 nucleotides are TGTGCCAGCAGGCGCGGGACGCGTCAAGAGACCCAGTACTTC.

V and J are TRBV5-1 and TRBJ2-3; 9 nucleotides agree with TRBD2. Germline V gene data show CDR1 as SGHRS and CDR2 as YFSETQ. The V and J ends lost 0 bases and 5 bases, in that order; junction bases with no gene match: 10. This CDR3 has 17 residues. CDR3 sequence: CASSLAALAGVQDTQYF. DNA for the CDR3: TGCGCCAGCAGCTTGGCCGCATTAGCGGGAGTGCAAGATACGCAGTATTTT.

The rearrangement uses TRBV7-2 and TRBJ2-2; 7 nucleotides agree with TRBD2. V shed 2 bases and J 2 bases; nucleotides not matched to a gene: 5. Germline CDR1 SGHTA, CDR2 FQGNSA. CDR3 length: 16 residues. The CDR3 reads CASSLWGGANTGELFF. DNA for the CDR3: TGTGCCAGCAGCTTATGGGGAGGGGCTAACACCGGGGAGCTGTTTTTT.

This clone was counted only a few times. The same CDR3 can be traced to other DNA sequences in this sample. The chain uses TRBV7-2 and TRBJ2-3; 10 bases fit TRBD1. V was pared by 1 base and J by 5 bases, with 0 bases of the junction left unmatched. From germline, CDR1 is SGHTA and CDR2 FQGNSA. The CDR3 is made up of 14 amino acids. The CDR3 is CASSLGTGGDTQYF. CDR3 in DNA: TGTGCCAGCAGCTTAGGGACAGGGGGAGATACGCAGTATTTT. The complete variable domain, with remaining parts taken from reference TRBV7-2 and TRBJ2-3, reads GAGVSQSPSNKVTEKGKDVELRCDPISGHTALYWYRQSLGQGLEFLIYFQGNSAPDKSGLPSDRFSAERTGGSVSTLTIQRTQQEDSAVYLCASSLGTGGDTQYFGPGTRLTVL.

The genes are TRBV5-1 and TRBJ2-2; TRBD2 aligns across 7 bases. This CDR3 is built from 17 residues. Germline trimming cut 0 bases from V and 2 bases from J; bases unmatched to any gene: 7. CDR1 SGHRS and CDR2 YFSETQ come from the germline V gene. The chain's CDR3 is CASSLGLAAANTGELFF. In DNA form, the CDR3 reads TGCGCCAGCAGCTTGGGGCTAGCGGCGGCTAACACCGGGGAGCTGTTTTTT.

This clone was seen only a few times. The genes are TRBV30 and TRBJ2-3; a weak D match, TRBD2 (6 bases). CDR1 GTSNPN and CDR2 SVGIG come from the germline V gene (reference sequence). The CDR3 loop spans 15 amino acids. V was pared by 1 base and J by 0 bases, with 11 bases between. CDR3 coding DNA: TGTGCCTGGAGTGCCGGGACTCCTAGCACAGATACGCAGTATTTT. Its translation: CAWSAGTPSTDTQYF.

The DNA for the CDR3 is TGTGCCAGTACCCTAGCGGACCCGGGGGACAATGAGCAGTTCTTC. It yields the protein CASTLADPGDNEQFF. The V and J genes are TRBV19 and TRBJ2-1, with 7 bases aligning to TRBD2. Per germline, CDR1 LNHDA and CDR2 SQIVND (reference sequence). The CDR3 is 15 residues long. Trimming cost V 7 bases and J 5 bases; bases outside gene matches: 11. The whole variable domain, filled in from reference TRBV19 and TRBJ2-1, reads DGGITQSPKYLFRKEGQNVTLSCEQNLNHDAMYWYRQDPGQGLRLIYYSQIVNDFQKGDIAEGYSVSREKKESFPLTVTSAQKNPTAFYLCASTLADPGDNEQFFGPGTRLTVL.